This T cell receptor beta chain emerged from a study of T cell changes during pregnancy in multiple sclerosis. Per germline, CDR1 MGHRA and CDR2 YSYEKL. The CDR3 spans 16 residues. V gave up 0 bases and J gave up 7 bases, with 18 bases separating them. Assay: immunoSEQ multiplex PCR; the TCRdb copy retains only in-frame clones and omits some. Among some 30,000 clones listed, approximately 89% were seen once. The receptor was isolated from a female donor with multiple sclerosis, enrolled in a pregnancy study. The chain links TRBV4-1 to TRBJ1-2; D uncertain. Sequences were derived from CD8+ T cells from peripheral blood mononuclear cells, sampled after pregnancy. CDR3 coding DNA: TGCGCCAGCAGCCAAGAGACGGCGGTGGCTAATGGTGGCTACACCTTC. It specifies CASSQETAVANGGYTF.